Below are 14 T cell receptor beta chains sequenced from a single sample in a study of T cell responses to AZD1222 COVID-19 vaccine. Clones were sequenced by immunoSEQ multiplex PCR, and TCRdb holds only the in-frame ones, with some missing. The repertoire consists of some 120,000 clones, with 89% occurring once and the leading ten covering approximately 9.8%. The material sequenced was peripheral blood, taken 28 days after the second AZD1222 dose. These receptors all come from an adult who received the AZD1222 COVID-19 vaccine.

In its sample, this clone was seen once. This chain uses TRBV18 with TRBJ1-1; no clear D gene. The CDR3 runs to 17 residues. The V end was cut by 4 bases, the J end by 0 bases, with 18 bases between. Germline CDR1 is KGHSH and CDR2 is LQKENI. The CDR3 reads CASSRGYGTAMNTEAFF. CDR3 nucleotide sequence: TGTGCCAGCTCACGGGGATACGGAACCGCAATGAACACTGAAGCTTTCTTT.

In its sample, this clone was seen a few times. The chain combines TRBV7-2 with TRBJ1-3; D call uncertain. CDR1 is SGHTA, CDR2 FQGNSA, per germline. The germline V and J ends were trimmed by 5 bases and 4 bases, with 9 bases remaining between them. The length of the CDR3 is 13 residues. The CDR3 DNA reads TGTGCCAGCAGCGACTGGACGGGAAACACCATATATTTT. The encoded protein is CASSDWTGNTIYF.

This clone was recorded once. V usage is TRBV18 and J usage is TRBJ2-1; D call uncertain. Germline-derived CDR1 and CDR2 are KGHSH and LQKENI. V shed 2 bases and J shed 4 bases, with 6 bases lying between them. CDR3 length equals 13 residues. The CDR3 spells CASSPRSYNEQFF. The CDR3 DNA reads TGTGCCAGCTCACCAAGGTCTTACAATGAGCAGTTCTTC.

The table lists this clone with a few counts. The rearrangement uses TRBV5-8 and TRBJ2-7; a weak D match, TRBD2 (7 bases). The CDR3 runs to 12 residues. The ends were cut back, 6 bases at V and 4 bases at J, with 11 bases in the middle. Germline values: CDR1 SGHTS, CDR2 YDEGEE. The DNA of the CDR3 is TGTGCCAGCACCCGGGGGGCTTACGAGCAGTACTTC. Its protein is CASTRGAYEQYF.

J is TRBJ2-1 and V is TRBV28; a possible D gene is TRBD1 (6 bases). The CDR3 loop spans 15 amino acids. The V gene lost 2 bases and the J gene lost 4 bases, with 12 bases spanning the gap. Germline CDR1 is MDHEN and CDR2 is SYDVKM. The CDR3 protein is CASSLGQGLYNEQFF. CDR3 in DNA: TGTGCCAGCAGTTTAGGGCAGGGGCTGTACAATGAGCAGTTCTTC.

The chain is built from TRBV7-6 and TRBJ2-3; a possible D gene is TRBD1 (6 bases). The CDR3 is 14 amino acids. Germline CDR1 and CDR2: SGHVS and FNYEAQ. V lost 4 bases and J 2 bases, leaving 10 bases between the germline ends. Written as DNA, the CDR3 is TGTGCCAGCAGCTACCAGGGGAACACAGATACGCAGTATTTT. Its protein is CASSYQGNTDTQYF.

The chain links TRBV18 to TRBJ2-1; 7 bases are a match to TRBD2. In germline, CDR1 is KGHSH, CDR2 LQKENI. Germline trimming cut 1 base from V and 2 bases from J; bases unmatched to any gene: 2. The CDR3 has 15 amino acids. CDR3 sequence reads: CASSPREGTYNEQFF. The CDR3 nucleotides are TGTGCCAGCTCACCACGGGAGGGTACCTACAATGAGCAGTTCTTC.

This CDR3 reads CASSISGYQETQYF. The DNA of the CDR3 is TGTGCCAGCAGCATCAGCGGCTACCAAGAGACCCAGTACTTC. J is TRBJ2-5 and V is TRBV3-1 (or the pseudogene TRBV3-2), with a tentative D call TRBD2 (5 bases). The V gene lost 5 bases and the J gene lost 0 bases, with 10 bases spanning the gap. CDR3 length equals 14 residues. CDR1 and CDR2 (germline): LGHDT, YNNKEL (reference sequence).

The gene calls are TRBV21-1 and TRBJ1-2; the table calls TRBD1, which could not be checked here. TRBV21-1 is an annotated pseudogene. The CDR3 totals 13 residues. This CDR3 is CASPRTGDYGYTF. Written as DNA, the CDR3 is TGTGCCAGCCCACGGACAGGGGACTATGGCTACACCTTC.

J is TRBJ2-5 and V is TRBV14; no definite D call. V lost 2 bases to trimming and J lost 7 bases, with 14 bases between them. This CDR3 is 14 amino acids long. Germline values: CDR1 SGHDN, CDR2 FVKESK. DNA for the CDR3: TGTGCCAGCAGCCAATATGGGCAGACCGGGACCCAGTACTTC. Encoded protein: CASSQYGQTGTQYF.

The V gene is TRBV25-1, the J gene TRBJ1-1, with TRBD1 as a possible D gene (5 bases). The CDR3 spans 14 residues. Germline CDR1 MGHDK, CDR2 SYGVNS. The V end was cut by 1 base, the J end by 0 bases, with 6 bases between. The DNA for the CDR3 is TGTGCCAGCAGTGAATGGGGGTTGAACACTGAAGCTTTCTTT. Amino acid sequence: CASSEWGLNTEAFF.

In regard to this clone: The sample contains more than one DNA sequence encoding this CDR3. The gene calls are TRBV30 and TRBJ1-5; tentatively, D is TRBD1 (6 bases). CDR3 length: 14 residues. Germline CDR1 is GTSNPN and CDR2 is SVGIG (reference sequence). Trimming cost V 0 bases and J 2 bases, with 8 bases left between them. Written as DNA, the CDR3 is TGTGCCTGGAGTGTAGGGGGGGGCAATCAGCCCCAGCATTTT. As protein: CAWSVGGGNQPQHF.

This clone was observed a handful of times. The J gene is TRBJ2-5, the V gene TRBV4-2, with TRBD2 matching over 11 bases. Germline CDR1 LGHNA, CDR2 YNFKEQ. Losses at the gene ends were 1 base for V and 7 bases for J; bases not matched to a gene: 8. CDR3 length: 16 amino acids. The CDR3 DNA follows: TGTGCCAGCAGCCAAGTACTAGCGGGAGAGGAGGTGACCCAGTACTTC. It encodes CASSQVLAGEEVTQYF.

The genes are TRBV7-8 and TRBJ2-7; D not resolved. This CDR3 has 16 residues. V lost 5 bases and J lost 1, with 18 bases in between. CDR1 is SGHVS and CDR2 is FQNEAQ in the germline V gene. The CDR3 is CASSDLALGRSYEQYF. As DNA, the CDR3 is TGTGCCAGCAGCGACCTCGCCTTGGGCCGTTCCTACGAGCAGTACTTC.